The 8 T cell receptor beta chains below come from one sample, sequenced in a study of blood T cell repertoires in COVID-19. Only in-frame clones appear in the TCRdb table, and some are missing; sequencing was by immunoSEQ multiplex PCR. Among about 320,000 clones listed, roughly 90% were seen once. The specimen was PBMCs or T cells enriched from blood (not recorded which). The receptor source for this set is a man in his sixties who had recovered from COVID-19.

The genes are TRBV30 and TRBJ2-5; 10 nucleotides agree with TRBD1. V dropped 0 bases and J dropped 1; count of bases not matched to a gene: 14. There are 19 residues in the CDR3. CDR1 and CDR2 (germline): GTSNPN, SVGIG (reference sequence). This chain's CDR3 is CAWSVLRTGGILTQETQYF. The CDR3 nucleotides read TGTGCCTGGAGTGTACTGAGGACAGGGGGGATTTTAACCCAAGAGACCCAGTACTTC.

The V and J genes are TRBV28 and TRBJ2-4; 7 bases map to TRBD2. The CDR3 runs to 14 residues. J gave up 2 bases and V 11 bases, and 9 bases lay outside the gene matches. Germline-derived CDR1 and CDR2 are MDHEN and SYDVKM. The CDR3 loop reads CAAGDVLTKNIQYF. CDR3 bases: TGTGCCGCGGGGGACGTCCTAACCAAAAACATTCAGTACTTC.

This clone showed up just a few times. The J gene is TRBJ2-1, the V gene TRBV5-5; D is perhaps TRBD2 (5 bases). Germline V lookup: CDR1 SGHKS, CDR2 YYEKEE (reference sequence). CDR3 length: 13 amino acids. V was trimmed by 1 base and J by 4 bases, leaving 6 bases between them. The CDR3 DNA follows: TGTGCCAGCAGCTTGACTAGTTACAATGAGCAGTTCTTC. It specifies CASSLTSYNEQFF. Full variable domain (outside the CDR3, taken from reference TRBV5-5 and TRBJ2-1): DAGVTQSPTHLIKTRGQQVTLRCSPISGHKSVSWYQQVLGQGPQFIFQYYEKEERGRGNFPDRFSARQFPNYSSELNVNALLLGDSALYLCASSLTSYNEQFFGPGTRLTVL.

The chain is built from TRBV19 and TRBJ2-5; D uncertain. The ends were cut back, 6 bases at V and 1 base at J, with 9 bases in the middle. Per germline, CDR1 LNHDA and CDR2 SQIVND (reference sequence). The CDR3 is made up of 13 amino acids. The CDR3 sequence: CASRPAGQETQYF. CDR3 DNA sequence: TGTGCCAGTAGGCCAGCAGGCCAAGAGACCCAGTACTTC.

The chain joins TRBV7-2 to TRBJ1-2; D possibly corresponds to TRBD1 (5 bases). Trimming left V 4 bases short and J 4 bases short, with 13 bases between. This CDR3 spans 14 amino acids. Germline-derived CDR1 and CDR2 are SGHTA and FQGNSA. CDR3 sequence reads: CASSSRDGLYGYTF. CDR3 nucleotides: TGTGCCAGCAGCTCGCGGGACGGTCTCTATGGCTACACCTTC.

CDR3 sequence: CASSYSRSDQPQHF. The CDR3 bases are TGTGCCAGCAGTTACTCGCGGAGCGATCAGCCCCAGCATTTT. The rearrangement joins TRBV6-5 to TRBJ1-5, with D hard to call. Germline V CDR1 and CDR2: MNHEY, SVGAGI. Trimming took off 0 bases at V and 5 bases at J, with 8 bases between the two ends. This CDR3 region has 14 residues.

The chain is built from TRBV27 and TRBJ2-7, with 7 bases matching TRBD2. J gave up 1 base and V 5 bases, and 11 bases lay outside the gene matches. The CDR3 length is 16 residues. From germline, CDR1 is MNHEY and CDR2 SMNVEV (reference sequence). The CDR3 nucleotides read TGTGCCAGCAGTCTAACCCCCAGGGAGGGGTCCTACGAGCAGTACTTC. Protein sequence: CASSLTPREGSYEQYF.

The chain links TRBV6-5 to TRBJ1-6; no clear D gene. This CDR3 has 14 amino acids. Trimming stripped 7 bases from V and 2 bases from J, with 9 bases between. CDR1 MNHEY and CDR2 SVGAGI come from the germline V gene. The CDR3 spells CASTGRTYNSPLHF. DNA of the CDR3: TGTGCCAGCACCGGCAGGACCTATAATTCACCCCTCCACTTT.